This TCR beta chain was identified during a study of cytomegalovirus exposure and HLA in healthy donors. The overall study: Most donors, 80% to 90% of 350 to 450 genotyped, fell in the Caucasian-associated ancestry cluster. Findings of the study overall: The authors confirmed in vitro that a few CMV-associated chains were specific for CMV antigens. The listing of roughly 160 TCR beta chains classed them as cytomegalovirus-associated.

Unrecorded immune exposures were likely, despite nominal health at sampling. Researchers ran the PCR with 60 Vbeta and 13 Jbeta primers. Libraries were prepared by immunoSEQ multiplex PCR; TCRdb keeps only in-frame clonotypes and omits some of them. Among tens of thousands of clones, 45% to 55% were seen once, and the ten largest hold around 6.2%. With 4 bases clipped from V and 9 bases from J, the junction kept 8 bases outside the gene matches. Germline assignment: CDR1 SNHLY and CDR2 FYNNEI. The CDR3 contains 14 residues. On this clone: What it binds is unknown.

Sequencing was carried out using PBMCs. The sequence derives from a woman in her 40s in good health and CMV-seropositive. J is TRBJ1-4 and V is TRBV2; 7 nucleotides match TRBD1. The CDR3 DNA reads as TGTGCCAGCAGTGGACAGGGCGGAAGTCAAAAACTGTTTTTT. Its protein is CASSGQGGSQKLFF.